This paragraph reports one T cell receptor beta chain. The antigen remains undetermined. The table came from immunoSEQ multiplex PCR; TCRdb's copy has only in-frame clones and leaves some out. The table has roughly 2 million clones, almost 96% seen once; the top ten hold around 0.13%. These data come from a study of shared clonotypes between healthy human individuals. Study-wide background: Three CD4 naive, three CD4 memory, two CD8 naive and one CD8 memory plate were used per donor.

Study-wide points: Genetic and exposure-history diversity was limited by the few donors. Tissue TCR repertoires likely differ from these blood-only repertoires.

Germline CDR1 reads LNHDA; CDR2 reads SQIVND (reference sequence). V was shortened by 4 bases and J by 5 bases, with 15 bases between the two germline ends. The CDR3 is made up of 16 amino acids. Sample: naive CD4+ T cells sorted from blood. Subset here: CD45RA+ positively selected. This receptor was identified in a man aged 18 to 29 in good health. The chain couples TRBV19 to TRBJ1-6, with TRBD1 as a possible D gene (5 bases). The CDR3: CASSTPGTLNNSPLHF. CDR3 DNA sequence: TGTGCCAGTAGTACACCCGGGACCTTGAATAATTCACCCCTCCACTTT.